The 10 T cell receptor beta chains below all came from one sample that was sequenced in a study of regulatory T cells in long-lasting Graves disease. The authors built TCR beta libraries using iRepertoire HTBI primers and Arm-PCR of CDR3 regions. TCRdb itself ran the multiplex PCR reads through MiXCR, one entry per CDR3 protein. The sample lists some 370,000 distinct CDR3 sequences; approximately 12% were seen once. Time point specified: newly diagnosed GD, antithyroid drugs for less than 3 months. RNA isolated from PBMCs was used to make the TCR library. This same sample was also part of a study on T cells in Graves' hyperthyroidism and ophthalmopathy.

Sequenced here: peripheral blood mononuclear cells (PBMCs), sampled at new diagnosis, from a patient treated with antithyroid drugs. These receptors came from a woman between 18 and 30 years old with Graves disease.

This clonotype has more than one count but fewer than ten. The V gene is TRBV19, the J gene TRBJ2-7; 12 nucleotides match TRBD1. CDR1 is LNHDA and CDR2 is SQIVND in the germline V gene (reference sequence). Trimming cost V 5 bases and J 2 bases; bases outside gene matches: 4. The CDR3 loop spans 15 amino acids. DNA for the CDR3: TGTGCCAGTAGTTGGGGACAGGGGGCAACCTACGAGCAGTACTTC. Encoded protein: CASSWGQGATYEQYF.

This sequence joins TRBV7-9 and TRBJ1-1; TRBD1 matches 7 bases. The CDR3 sequence is 14 residues long. Germline CDR1 and CDR2: SEHNR and FQNEAQ (reference sequence). J was trimmed by 5 bases and V by 7 bases; bases with no gene match: 10. Here the CDR3 DNA reads TGTGCCAGCATCCCACTCAGGGGGTGGACTGAAGCTTTCTTT. This sequence encodes CASIPLRGWTEAFF.

This clonotype was counted between two and nine times. This rearrangement joins TRBV9 to TRBJ2-1; 14 bases map to TRBD2. There are 16 residues in the CDR3. The V and J ends lost 4 bases and 9 bases, in that order; junction bases with no gene match: 9. Per germline, CDR1 SGDLS and CDR2 YYNGEE. The DNA for the CDR3 is TGTGCCAGCAGCAGAGGGGGACTAGCGGGAGTGAGTGAGCAGTTCTTC. Protein sequence: CASSRGGLAGVSEQFF.

The sample holds many counts of this clonotype. V gene TRBV18 combines with J gene TRBJ2-1; a weak D match, TRBD1 (5 bases). Germline V lookup: CDR1 KGHSH, CDR2 LQKENI. This CDR3 spans 12 amino acids. V lost 4 bases to trimming and J lost 8 bases, with 9 bases between them. The CDR3 sequence: CASSRQIHEQFF. CDR3 nucleotide sequence: TGTGCCAGCTCACGACAGATTCATGAGCAGTTCTTC.

The DNA of the CDR3 is TGTGCCAGCAGCCAAGATCGGGGAAGCGAAAAACTGTTTTTT. Encoded protein: CASSQDRGSEKLFF. V usage is TRBV4-2 and J usage is TRBJ1-4; no reliable D call. The germline V gene encodes CDR1 LGHNA and CDR2 YNFKEQ. The CDR3 consists of 14 residues. The ends were cut back, 0 bases at V and 8 bases at J, with 10 bases in the middle.

This clonotype has ten or more counts. The rearrangement uses TRBV7-2 and TRBJ2-2; TRBD2 matches at 12 bases. CDR3 length: 18 residues. Trimming at V came to 4 bases and at J to 4 bases, leaving 10 bases not matched to a gene. The germline gives CDR1 SGHTA, CDR2 FQGNSA. The CDR3, as DNA: TGTGCCAGCAGCTCCCCCCTCACTAGCGGGAGGCCCACCGGGGAGCTGTTTTTT. Translated: CASSSPLTSGRPTGELFF.

The V call is TRBV24-1, the J call TRBJ2-1, with D possibly being TRBD2 (6 bases). The V end was cut by 9 bases, the J end by 6 bases, with 8 bases between. CDR3 size: 11 residues. Germline V gene sequence: CDR1 KGHDR, CDR2 SFDVKD. The CDR3 spells CATGAGNEQFF. The DNA for the CDR3 is TGTGCCACCGGAGCGGGCAATGAGCAGTTCTTC.

At least ten counts were recorded for this clonotype. The chain employs TRBV5-1 and TRBJ2-3; 7 positions match TRBD1. With V trimmed by 6 bases and J by 0 bases, 4 bases remained unmatched. Germline V gene sequence: CDR1 SGHRS, CDR2 YFSETQ. The length of the CDR3 is 14 residues. CDR3 loop: CASMKGASTDTQYF. CDR3 coding DNA: TGCGCCAGCATGAAGGGGGCTAGCACAGATACGCAGTATTTT.

This clonotype was seen more than once but under ten times. The chain is built from TRBV9 and TRBJ1-6, with D possibly being TRBD1 (5 bases). This CDR3 is 15 amino acids long. The V end lost 0 bases, the J end lost 3 bases, and 7 bases lay between the germline ends. Germline V gene data show CDR1 as SGDLS and CDR2 as YYNGEE. The CDR3 region is CASSVVGGYNSPLHF. The CDR3 DNA follows: TGTGCCAGCAGCGTAGTGGGGGGCTATAATTCACCCCTCCACTTT.

At least ten counts were recorded for this clonotype. The gene calls are TRBV20-1 and TRBJ2-7; 8 bases match TRBD1. With 6 bases clipped from V and 1 base from J, the junction kept 11 bases outside the gene matches. This CDR3 is built from 15 residues. The germline CDR1 and CDR2 sequences are DFQATT and SNEGSKA (reference sequence). CDR3 residues: CSAQGANRGSYEQYV. The CDR3, as DNA: TGCAGTGCCCAGGGGGCGAACAGGGGATCCTACGAGCAGTACGTC.